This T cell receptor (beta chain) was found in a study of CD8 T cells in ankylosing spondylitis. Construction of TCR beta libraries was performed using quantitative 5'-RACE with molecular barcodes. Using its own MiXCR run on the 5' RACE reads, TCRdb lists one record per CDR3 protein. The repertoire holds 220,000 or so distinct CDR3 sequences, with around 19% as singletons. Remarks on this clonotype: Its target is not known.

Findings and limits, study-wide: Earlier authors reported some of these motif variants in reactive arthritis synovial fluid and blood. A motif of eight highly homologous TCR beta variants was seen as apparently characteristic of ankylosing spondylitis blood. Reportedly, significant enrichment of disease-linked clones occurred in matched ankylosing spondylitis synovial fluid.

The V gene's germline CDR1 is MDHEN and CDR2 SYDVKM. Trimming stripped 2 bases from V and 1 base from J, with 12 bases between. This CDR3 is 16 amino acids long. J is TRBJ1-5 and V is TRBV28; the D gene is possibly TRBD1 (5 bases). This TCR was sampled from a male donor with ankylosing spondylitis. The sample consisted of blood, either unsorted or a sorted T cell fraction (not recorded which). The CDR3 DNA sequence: TGTGCCAGCAGTTTAGTGACAGTGAGAAGCAATCAGCCCCAGCATTTT. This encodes CASSLVTVRSNQPQHF.